These T cell receptor beta chains were read from a single sample in a study of beta chain features in type 1 diabetes. Using immunoSEQ multiplex PCR, the repertoire was profiled, and TCRdb retains in-frame clones only, with some absent. The table includes 300,000 to 400,000 clones, about 10% detected once. The specimen was central memory CD4+ T cells from blood. The source of these receptors is a man under 40 with type 1 diabetes. CDR3s include the opening cysteine and the closing phenylalanine or tryptophan. Fields, in order: V gene, D gene, J gene, clone size, CDR3 protein, CDR3 DNA. D genes are given only for firm matches. Expanded clones get a size class; other rows say once, few or many, or leave the size out.

>TRBV18|TRBD1|TRBJ1-3|NA
CASSATGGFGNTIYF
TGTGCCAGCTCAGCAACAGGGGGCTTCGGAAACACCATATATTTT
>TRBV5-1|TRBD1|TRBJ1-2|NA
CASSLVPGQGNGYTF
TGCGCCAGCAGCTTGGTACCGGGACAGGGTAATGGCTACACCTTC
>TRBV7-8|NA|TRBJ2-6|NA
CASQRGQVYSGANVLTF
TGTGCCAGCCAGCGGGGACAGGTATATTCTGGGGCCAACGTCCTGACTTTC
>TRBV9|TRBD1|TRBJ1-5|few
CASSVGTGGGNQPQHF
TGTGCCAGCAGCGTCGGGACAGGGGGAGGCAATCAGCCCCAGCATTTT
>TRBV2|NA|TRBJ2-3|NA
CASSAVGEGTQYF
TGTGCCAGCAGCGCGGTAGGGGAAGGTACGCAGTATTTT
>TRBV2|NA|TRBJ1-1|few
CASGGGSSWGEAFF
TGTGCCAGCGGGGGAGGATCGTCGTGGGGTGAAGCTTTCTTT
>TRBV5-1|NA|TRBJ1-4|many
CASREREAYEKLFF
TGCGCCAGCAGGGAACGGGAAGCGTATGAAAAACTGTTTTTT
>TRBV11-1|NA|TRBJ2-1|many
CASAVDSYNEQFF
TGTGCCAGTGCCGTTGATAGCTACAATGAGCAGTTCTTC
>TRBV30|NA|TRBJ1-2|NA
CAWSASANYGYTF
TGTGCCTGGAGCGCCAGCGCTAACTATGGCTACACCTTC
>TRBV7-6|TRBD1|TRBJ1-2|NA
CASSPRLPTGGNGYTF
TGTGCCAGCAGCCCCCGACTTCCTACAGGGGGCAATGGCTACACCTTC
>TRBV10-2|NA|TRBJ2-2|few
CASSEQAPGPGELFF
TGCGCCAGCAGTGAGCAGGCCCCGGGTCCCGGGGAGCTGTTTTTT
>TRBV4-1|TRBD1|TRBJ2-7|many
CASSPSSTGPYEQYF
TGCGCCAGCAGCCCATCTTCGACAGGGCCCTACGAGCAGTACTTC
>TRBV29-1|NA|TRBJ2-5|few
CSARPGYGTQYF
TGCAGCGCCAGGCCAGGGTATGGGACCCAGTACTTC
>TRBV5-1|TRBD2|TRBJ2-3|NA
CASSLGLAGDGADTQYF
TGCGCCAGCAGCTTGGGGCTAGCGGGAGACGGTGCAGATACGCAGTATTTT
>TRBV7-8|NA|TRBJ1-5|few
CASSQGLLSSESQHF
TGTGCCAGCAGCCAGGGGCTCCTTAGTTCCGAGTCCCAGCATTTT
>TRBV27|NA|TRBJ2-7|few
CASSLSGQMVYEQYF
TGTGCCAGCAGTTTATCGGGCCAGATGGTCTACGAGCAGTACTTC
>TRBV28|TRBD2|TRBJ2-7|few
CASSVAGLSYEQYF
TGTGCCAGCAGTGTAGCGGGATTATCCTACGAGCAGTACTTC
>TRBV28|TRBD1|TRBJ1-5|few
CASSTGTELNQPQHF
TGTGCCAGCAGCACCGGGACAGAACTAAATCAGCCCCAGCATTTT
>TRBV4-2|NA|TRBJ2-7|NA
CASSQVGTGDEQYF
TGTGCCAGCAGCCAAGTTGGGACTGGAGACGAGCAGTACTTC
>TRBV7-9|NA|TRBJ1-5|NA
CASSLASEGRQPQHF
TGTGCCAGCAGCCTCGCGAGCGAAGGGCGTCAGCCCCAGCATTTT
>TRBV20-1|NA|TRBJ2-7|NA
CSAQETPEQYF
TGCAGTGCACAAGAGACCCCCGAGCAGTACTTC
>TRBV7-3|TRBD2|TRBJ2-1|NA
CASSLSPSGIRNEQFF
TGTGCCAGCAGCTTAAGTCCTAGCGGGATTAGGAATGAGCAGTTCTTC
>TRBV5-1|TRBD2|TRBJ2-2|few
CASSLVGLAAGELFF
TGCGCCAGCAGCTTGGTGGGACTAGCCGCCGGGGAGCTGTTTTTT
>TRBV14|NA|TRBJ1-2|NA
CASSYYGTKANYGYTF
TGTGCCAGCAGCTACTATGGGACGAAAGCTAACTATGGCTACACCTTC
>TRBV5-1|NA|TRBJ2-1|many
CASSPDMTSSGYNEQFF
TGCGCCAGCAGCCCGGATATGACTAGTTCGGGTTACAATGAGCAGTTCTTC
>TRBV19|NA|TRBJ1-2|few
CASYRGGYTF
TGTGCCAGTTATAGGGGTGGCTACACCTTC
>TRBV7-2|NA|TRBJ2-7|NA
CASSLRGTYEQYF
TGTGCCAGCAGCTTACGCGGGACCTACGAGCAGTACTTC
>TRBV4-3|NA|TRBJ2-2|NA
CASSPQGTGELFF
TGCGCCAGCAGCCCACAGGGTACCGGGGAGCTGTTTTTT